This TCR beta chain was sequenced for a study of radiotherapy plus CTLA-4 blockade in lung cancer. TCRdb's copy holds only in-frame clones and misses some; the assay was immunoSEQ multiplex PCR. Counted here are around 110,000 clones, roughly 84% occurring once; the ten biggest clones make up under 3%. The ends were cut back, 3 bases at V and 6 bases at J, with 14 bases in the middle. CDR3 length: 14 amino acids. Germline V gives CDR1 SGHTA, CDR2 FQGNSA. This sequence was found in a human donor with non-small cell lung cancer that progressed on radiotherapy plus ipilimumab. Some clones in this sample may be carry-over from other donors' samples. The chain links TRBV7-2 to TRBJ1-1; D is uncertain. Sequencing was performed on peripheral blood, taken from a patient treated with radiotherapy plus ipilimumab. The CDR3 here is CASSFGPGTPEAFF. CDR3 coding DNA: TGTGCCAGCAGCTTCGGACCTGGAACCCCTGAAGCTTTCTTT.